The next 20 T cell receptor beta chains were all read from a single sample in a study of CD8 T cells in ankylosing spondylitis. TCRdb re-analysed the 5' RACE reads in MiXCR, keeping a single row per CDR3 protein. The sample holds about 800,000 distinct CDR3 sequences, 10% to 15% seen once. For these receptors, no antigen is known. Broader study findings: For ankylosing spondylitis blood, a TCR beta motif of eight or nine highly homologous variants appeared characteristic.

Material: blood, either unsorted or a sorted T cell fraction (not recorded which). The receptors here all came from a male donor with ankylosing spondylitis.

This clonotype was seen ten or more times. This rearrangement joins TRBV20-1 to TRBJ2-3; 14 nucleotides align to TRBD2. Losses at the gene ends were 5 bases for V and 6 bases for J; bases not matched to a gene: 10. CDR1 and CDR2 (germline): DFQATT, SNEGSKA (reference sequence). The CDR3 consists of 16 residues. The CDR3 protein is CSAVRLAGGPTDTQYF. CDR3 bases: TGCAGTGCTGTTCGACTAGCGGGGGGGCCCACCGATACGCAGTATTTT.

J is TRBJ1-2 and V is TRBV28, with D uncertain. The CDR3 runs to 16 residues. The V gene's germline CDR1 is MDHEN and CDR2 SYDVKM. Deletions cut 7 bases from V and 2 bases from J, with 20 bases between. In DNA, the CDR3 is TGTGCCAGCACCGAGCCTCGAGGCCGCCTAAACTATGGCTACACCTTC. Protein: CASTEPRGRLNYGYTF.

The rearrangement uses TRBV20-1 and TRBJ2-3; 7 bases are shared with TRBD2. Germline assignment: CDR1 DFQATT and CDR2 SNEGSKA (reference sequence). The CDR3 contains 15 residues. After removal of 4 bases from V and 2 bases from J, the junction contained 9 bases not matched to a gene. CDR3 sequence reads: CSATARREFTDTQYF. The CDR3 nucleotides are TGCAGTGCTACCGCCCGGCGGGAGTTCACAGATACGCAGTATTTT.

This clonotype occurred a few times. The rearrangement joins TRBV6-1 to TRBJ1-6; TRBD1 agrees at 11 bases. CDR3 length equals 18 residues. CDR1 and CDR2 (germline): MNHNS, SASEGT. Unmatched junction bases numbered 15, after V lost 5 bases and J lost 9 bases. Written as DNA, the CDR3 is TGTGCCAGCAGTCGTTCACCGGATGGACAGGGGGCTTTTTCACCCCTCCACTTT. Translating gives CASSRSPDGQGAFSPLHF.

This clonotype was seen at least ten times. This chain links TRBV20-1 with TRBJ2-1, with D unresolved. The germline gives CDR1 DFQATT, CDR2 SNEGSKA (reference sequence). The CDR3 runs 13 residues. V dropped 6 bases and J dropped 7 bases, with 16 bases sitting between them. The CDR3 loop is CSARWAYRNEQFF. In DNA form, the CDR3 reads TGCAGTGCGAGATGGGCCTATAGGAATGAGCAGTTCTTC.

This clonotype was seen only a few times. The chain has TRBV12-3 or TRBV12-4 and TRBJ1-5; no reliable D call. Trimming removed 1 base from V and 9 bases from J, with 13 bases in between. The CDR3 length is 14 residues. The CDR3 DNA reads TGTGCCAGCAGTTTAGGGGCAGCGGAGGGGCCCCAGCATTTT. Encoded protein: CASSLGAAEGPQHF.

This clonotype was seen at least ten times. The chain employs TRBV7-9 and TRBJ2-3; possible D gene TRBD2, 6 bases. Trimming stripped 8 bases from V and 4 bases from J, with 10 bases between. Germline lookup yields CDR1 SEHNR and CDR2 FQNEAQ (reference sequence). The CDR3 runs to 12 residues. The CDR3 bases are TGTGCCAGCGGACCGGGGGCAGATACGCAGTATTTT. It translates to CASGPGADTQYF.

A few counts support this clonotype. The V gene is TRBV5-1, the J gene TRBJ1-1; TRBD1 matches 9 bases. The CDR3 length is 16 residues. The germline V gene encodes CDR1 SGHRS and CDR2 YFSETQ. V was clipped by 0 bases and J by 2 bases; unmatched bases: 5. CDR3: CASSLAGTGINTEAFF. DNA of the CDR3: TGCGCCAGCAGCTTGGCCGGGACAGGGATCAACACTGAAGCTTTCTTT.

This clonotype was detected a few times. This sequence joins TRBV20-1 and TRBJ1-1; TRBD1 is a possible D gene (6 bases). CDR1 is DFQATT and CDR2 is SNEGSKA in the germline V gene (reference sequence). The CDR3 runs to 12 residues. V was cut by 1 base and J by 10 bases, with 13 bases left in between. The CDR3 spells CSARAPQGAAFF. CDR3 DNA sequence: TGCAGTGCTAGAGCTCCACAGGGCGCAGCTTTCTTT.

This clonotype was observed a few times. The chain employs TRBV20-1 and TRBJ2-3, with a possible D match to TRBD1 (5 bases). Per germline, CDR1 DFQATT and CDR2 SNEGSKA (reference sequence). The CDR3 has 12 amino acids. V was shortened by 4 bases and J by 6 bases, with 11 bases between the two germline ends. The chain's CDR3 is CSATRQSDTQYF. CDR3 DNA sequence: TGCAGTGCTACCCGACAGTCCGATACGCAGTATTTT.

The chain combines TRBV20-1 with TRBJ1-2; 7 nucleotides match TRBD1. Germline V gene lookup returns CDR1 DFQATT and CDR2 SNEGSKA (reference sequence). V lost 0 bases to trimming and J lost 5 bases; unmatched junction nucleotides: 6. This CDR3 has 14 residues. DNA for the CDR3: TGCAGTGCTAGAGAGAGAGGGGGCGTTTATGGCTACACCTTC. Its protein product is CSARERGGVYGYTF.

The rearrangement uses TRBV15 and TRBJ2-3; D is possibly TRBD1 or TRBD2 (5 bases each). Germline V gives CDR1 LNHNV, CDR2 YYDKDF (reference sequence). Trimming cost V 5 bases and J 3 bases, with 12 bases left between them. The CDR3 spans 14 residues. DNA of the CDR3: TGTGCCACCAGCCGGGACCAATTAACAGATACGCAGTATTTT. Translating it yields CATSRDQLTDTQYF.

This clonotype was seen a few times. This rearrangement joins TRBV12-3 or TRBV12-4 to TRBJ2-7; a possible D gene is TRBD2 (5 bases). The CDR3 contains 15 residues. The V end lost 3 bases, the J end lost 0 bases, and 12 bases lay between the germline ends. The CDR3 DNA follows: TGTGCCAGCAGTTTGGCTAGCCGAAGCTCCTACGAGCAGTACTTC. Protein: CASSLASRSSYEQYF.

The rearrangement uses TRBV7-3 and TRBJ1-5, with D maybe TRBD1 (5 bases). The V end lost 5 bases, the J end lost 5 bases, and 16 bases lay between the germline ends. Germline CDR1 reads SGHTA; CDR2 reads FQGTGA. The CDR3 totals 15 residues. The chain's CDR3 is CASSPGTMGDQPQHF. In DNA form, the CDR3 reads TGTGCCAGCAGCCCTGGGACTATGGGCGATCAGCCCCAGCATTTT.

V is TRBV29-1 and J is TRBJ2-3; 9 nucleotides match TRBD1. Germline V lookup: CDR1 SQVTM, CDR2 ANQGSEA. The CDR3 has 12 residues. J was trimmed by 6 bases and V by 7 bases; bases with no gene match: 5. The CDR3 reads CSAPGQGDTQYF. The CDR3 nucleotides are TGCAGCGCCCCCGGACAGGGGGATACGCAGTATTTT.

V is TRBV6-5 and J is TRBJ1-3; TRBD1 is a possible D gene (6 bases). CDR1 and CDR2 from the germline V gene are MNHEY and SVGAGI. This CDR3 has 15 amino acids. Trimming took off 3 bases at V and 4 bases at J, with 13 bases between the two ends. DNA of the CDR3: TGTGCCAGCAGTTATCAGGGGCCGCCCGGAAACACCATATATTTT. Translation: CASSYQGPPGNTIYF.

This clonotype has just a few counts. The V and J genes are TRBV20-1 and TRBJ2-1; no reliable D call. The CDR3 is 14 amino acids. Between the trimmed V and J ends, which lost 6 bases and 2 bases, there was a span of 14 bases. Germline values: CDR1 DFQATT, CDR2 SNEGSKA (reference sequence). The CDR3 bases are TGCAGTGCCAGAACTACCAAACCCTACAATGAGCAGTTCTTC. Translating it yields CSARTTKPYNEQFF.

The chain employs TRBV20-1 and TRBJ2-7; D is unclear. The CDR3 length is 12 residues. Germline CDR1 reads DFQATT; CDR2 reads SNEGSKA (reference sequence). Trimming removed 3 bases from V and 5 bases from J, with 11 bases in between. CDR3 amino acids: CSASLGPDEQYF. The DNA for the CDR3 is TGCAGTGCTAGTTTAGGTCCCGACGAGCAGTACTTC.

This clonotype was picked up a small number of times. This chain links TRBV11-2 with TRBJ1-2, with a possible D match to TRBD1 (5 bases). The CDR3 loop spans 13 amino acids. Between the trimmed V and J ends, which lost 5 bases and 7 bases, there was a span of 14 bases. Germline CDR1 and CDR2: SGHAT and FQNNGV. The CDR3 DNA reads TGTGCCAGCAGCCCCGGGGCCCTACTTGGCTACACCTTC. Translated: CASSPGALLGYTF.

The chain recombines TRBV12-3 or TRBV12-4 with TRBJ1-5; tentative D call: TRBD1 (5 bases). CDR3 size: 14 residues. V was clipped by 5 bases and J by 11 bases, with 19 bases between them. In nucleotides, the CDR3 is TGTGCCAGCAGTCTTCAGGGCGGGCAGGTAGCCCAGCATTTT. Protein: CASSLQGGQVAQHF.